The next 21 T cell receptor beta chains were all read from a single sample in a study of T-cell memory formation after mild COVID-19. TCRdb independently ran MiXCR on the 5' RACE reads; one entry per CDR3 protein. Of some 350,000 distinct CDR3 sequences in the sample, approximately 16% were seen once. The specimen sequenced was PBMCs or a T cell subset sorted from them (not recorded which). These receptors originate from a man aged 18 to 30 who had mild COVID-19 (a few samples of this study predate the infection). Cell type and time point are not known.

This clonotype was observed at least ten times. The chain carries TRBV20-1 and TRBJ2-7, with D hard to call. This CDR3 comprises 13 residues. CDR1 and CDR2 (germline): DFQATT, SNEGSKA (reference sequence). V lost 3 bases and J lost 2, with 11 bases in between. The CDR3 region is CSASNGNTYEQYV. The CDR3 DNA reads TGCAGTGCTAGTAACGGAAACACCTACGAGCAGTACGTC.

This clonotype was seen a few times. V usage is TRBV5-6 and J usage is TRBJ2-1, with D possibly TRBD2 on 5 matching bases. V lost 2 bases and J 5 bases, leaving 8 bases between the germline ends. The germline gives CDR1 SGHDT, CDR2 YYEEEE. The CDR3 has 13 residues. The CDR3, as DNA: TGTGCCAGCAGCTTCGGGATTCACAATGAGCAGTTCTTC. Its protein is CASSFGIHNEQFF.

The chain has TRBV5-1 and TRBJ2-7, with D perhaps matching TRBD2 (6 bases). This CDR3 region has 14 residues. V was shortened by 0 bases and J by 2 bases, with 9 bases between the two germline ends. Germline CDR1 SGHRS, CDR2 YFSETQ. The chain's CDR3 is CASSLGLVAYEQYF. CDR3 coding DNA: TGCGCCAGCAGCTTGGGACTAGTCGCCTACGAGCAGTACTTC.

This rearrangement joins TRBV10-3 to TRBJ2-3; the D is unclear. Looked up from germline, CDR1 is ENHRY and CDR2 is SYGVKD. Trimming took off 6 bases at V and 0 bases at J, with 13 bases between the two ends. The length of the CDR3 is 15 residues. CDR3 protein: CAIRTRNGSTDTQYF. CDR3 nucleotides: TGTGCCATCAGGACGCGGAATGGGAGCACAGATACGCAGTATTTT.

This clonotype was recorded a few times. The chain recombines TRBV6-5 with TRBJ2-5, with D perhaps matching TRBD1 (7 bases). With 7 bases removed from V and 1 base from J, the gap between germline ends came to 19 bases. The CDR3 spans 16 residues. CDR1 is MNHEY, CDR2 SVGAGI, per germline. The chain's CDR3 is CASTGGPGGSQETQYF. DNA of the CDR3: TGTGCCAGCACCGGAGGGCCAGGGGGAAGCCAAGAGACCCAGTACTTC.

Only a few counts were recorded for this clonotype. The chain uses TRBV7-9 and TRBJ1-1, with D possibly TRBD1 on 5 matching bases. Deletions cut 6 bases from V and 0 bases from J, with 17 bases between. This CDR3 has 16 amino acids. Germline CDR1 SEHNR, CDR2 FQNEAQ (reference sequence). CDR3 in amino acids: CASSGGERLMNTEAFF. CDR3 DNA sequence: TGTGCCAGCAGTGGAGGGGAGAGACTTATGAACACTGAAGCTTTCTTT.

The chain has TRBV6-5 and TRBJ1-2; 11 nucleotides match TRBD1. V lost 5 bases, J lost 3 bases, and 8 bases stayed unmatched. The germline CDR1 and CDR2 sequences are MNHEY and SVGAGI. The CDR3 runs 16 residues. This CDR3 reads CASSRTGGAEDYGYTF. CDR3 DNA: TGTGCCAGCAGTCGGACAGGGGGCGCAGAAGACTATGGCTACACCTTC.

V gene TRBV7-6 combines with J gene TRBJ2-7; D is uncertain. The germline V gene has CDR1 SGHVS and CDR2 FNYEAQ. CDR3 length equals 12 residues. V was pared by 5 bases and J by 7 bases, with 12 bases between. CDR3 bases: TGTGCCAGCAGCCTCCCTGGGAAGGAGCAGTACTTC. Translating gives CASSLPGKEQYF.

This chain joins TRBV7-9 and TRBJ2-1; D is possibly TRBD1 or TRBD2 (5 bases each). CDR1 SEHNR and CDR2 FQNEAQ come from the germline V gene (reference sequence). The CDR3 length is 14 residues. V was cut by 11 bases and J by 10 bases, with 24 bases left in between. The chain's CDR3 is CAAGTQVQWGEQFF. CDR3 nucleotides: TGTGCCGCCGGGACGCAGGTCCAGTGGGGGGAGCAGTTCTTC.

This clonotype was counted ten times or more. The chain employs TRBV4-3 and TRBJ2-1; D perhaps matches TRBD2 (6 bases). This CDR3 spans 14 amino acids. Trimming left V 3 bases short and J 6 bases short, with 12 bases between. Germline CDR1 is LGHNA and CDR2 is YSLEER. The CDR3: CASSHSGGRNEQFF. CDR3 bases: TGCGCCAGCAGCCACAGCGGAGGGCGCAATGAGCAGTTCTTC.

This clonotype was detected only a few times. The rearrangement joins TRBV20-1 to TRBJ2-3; the D gene is possibly TRBD1 (6 bases). CDR3 length: 14 amino acids. V shed 4 bases and J shed 0 bases, with 11 bases lying between them. Per the germline V gene, CDR1 is DFQATT and CDR2 is SNEGSKA (reference sequence). The CDR3 loop reads CSAKRQVSTDTQYF. CDR3 DNA: TGCAGTGCTAAGAGACAGGTTAGCACAGATACGCAGTATTTT.

In its sample, this clonotype was seen a few times. This chain links TRBV5-1 with TRBJ1-2; 12 nucleotides line up with TRBD1. The CDR3 extends over 16 amino acids. V lost 1 base to trimming and J lost 6 bases; unmatched junction nucleotides: 7. Germline CDR1 SGHRS, CDR2 YFSETQ. The CDR3 nucleotides read TGCGCCAGCAGCTTGACCGGGACAGGGGGCGCAGATGGCTACACCTTC. It codes for CASSLTGTGGADGYTF.

The V and J genes are TRBV29-1 and TRBJ2-1, with 8 bases fitting TRBD1. The CDR3 is 14 amino acids. Germline lookup yields CDR1 SQVTM and CDR2 ANQGSEA. With V trimmed by 7 bases and J by 4 bases, 9 bases remained unmatched. CDR3 DNA: TGCAGCGGGAGGGCAGGGGGCTTATACAATGAGCAGTTCTTC. Its protein product is CSGRAGGLYNEQFF.

This clonotype has a handful of counts. V usage is TRBV14 and J usage is TRBJ1-5; D uncertain. CDR3 size: 13 residues. Germline values: CDR1 SGHDN, CDR2 FVKESK. V lost 0 bases, J lost 7 bases, and 7 bases lay in between. CDR3 loop: CASSQDGQQPQHF. CDR3 DNA sequence: TGTGCCAGCAGCCAAGATGGGCAACAGCCCCAGCATTTT.

This clonotype was seen only a few times. The chain recombines TRBV29-1 with TRBJ2-6; maybe TRBD2 (6 bases). Germline V lookup: CDR1 SQVTM, CDR2 ANQGSEA. The CDR3 consists of 14 residues. V lost 3 bases and J lost 2, with 8 bases in between. The CDR3 region is CSVDGGAGANVLTF. CDR3 DNA: TGCAGCGTTGATGGAGGGGCTGGGGCCAACGTCCTGACTTTC.

At least ten counts were recorded for this clonotype. The chain is built from TRBV4-3 and TRBJ1-6, with a possible D match to TRBD1 (5 bases). Germline V lookup: CDR1 LGHNA, CDR2 YSLEER. CDR3 size: 15 residues. The V gene lost 0 bases and the J gene lost 8 bases, with 11 bases spanning the gap. Written as DNA, the CDR3 is TGCGCCAGCAGCCAAGATCAGGGTAGGGATTCACCCCTCCACTTT. It translates to CASSQDQGRDSPLHF.

This chain connects TRBV12-3 or TRBV12-4 to TRBJ1-5; weak D call: TRBD1 (6 bases). The CDR3 is made up of 14 amino acids. The V end was cut by 7 bases, the J end by 0 bases, with 10 bases between. The CDR3 DNA sequence: TGTGCCAGCACCACAGGGTATAGCAATCAGCCCCAGCATTTT. Its protein is CASTTGYSNQPQHF.

This clonotype occurred once. Given the absence of the conserved phenylalanine or tryptophan at the CDR3 end, a read error is likely. The chain couples TRBV5-1 to TRBJ2-2, with 12 bases lining up with TRBD1. Germline CDR1 reads SGHRS; CDR2 reads YFSETQ. The CDR3 is 16 amino acids. The J segment lost 6 bases and the V segment lost 2 bases, leaving 5 bases of the junction unmatched. In nucleotides, the CDR3 is TGCGCCAGCAGCTTACCGGGACAGGGGGCCGCCGGGGAGCTGTTTATT. The encoded protein is CASSLPGQGAAGELFI.

The chain has TRBV11-2 and TRBJ2-7, with a tentative D call TRBD2 (6 bases). Germline CDR1 and CDR2: SGHAT and FQNNGV. There are 13 residues in the CDR3. The V and J ends lost 0 bases and 6 bases respectively, with 9 bases between them. DNA of the CDR3: TGTGCCAGCAGCTTAGATCGGGGGACCGAGCAGTACGTC. It yields the protein CASSLDRGTEQYV.

This clonotype was counted ten times or more. The rearrangement uses TRBV5-1 and TRBJ1-5; unclear D gene. Trimming took off 4 bases at V and 6 bases at J, with 14 bases between the two ends. This CDR3 has 14 amino acids. CDR1 and CDR2 (germline): SGHRS, YFSETQ. CDR3 sequence: CASSPGPSPQPQHF. The CDR3 DNA follows: TGCGCCAGCAGCCCCGGACCTTCCCCTCAGCCCCAGCATTTT.

This clonotype was seen more than once but under ten times. The V and J genes are TRBV4-3 and TRBJ2-1; unclear D gene. Germline assignment: CDR1 LGHNA and CDR2 YSLEER. The CDR3 has 17 amino acids. Between the trimmed V and J ends, which lost 4 bases and 9 bases, there was a span of 25 bases. The CDR3 DNA follows: TGCGCCAGCAGCCTCAGTGGTCCCGTGGGCGATTTTGGTGAGCAGTTCTTC. Amino acid sequence: CASSLSGPVGDFGEQFF.